The 15 T cell receptor beta chains below were found in one sample sequenced in a study of tumor-infiltrating lymphocytes in primary liver carcinoma. Unsorted bulk tissue, roughly 20-32 mg of it, served as the source for co-extraction of RNA and DNA. The investigators made TCR beta cDNA from about 500 ng total RNA, using a constant-region primer. It was through three nested multiplex PCR rounds of slightly modified ARM-PCR that TCR beta libraries arose. The first two PCR rounds used TRBV1-TRBV30 primers with a Cbeta primer, approximately 9 cycles each. TCRdb used MiXCR to reprocess the multiplex PCR reads, holding one entry per CDR3 protein. Among about 78,000 distinct CDR3 sequences, roughly three quarters were seen once, and the ten largest hold around 30%. Material for sequencing was liver tumor tissue from sampling region 4. The subset was: tumor region T4, right-lateral pole. The origin of the receptors is a man aged 40-50 years with primary liver carcinoma and hepatitis B virus infection.

As concerns this clonotype: This is likely a read error, given that the CDR3 carries no conserved phenylalanine or tryptophan at its end. The V call is TRBV12-3 or TRBV12-4, the J call TRBJ2-1, with D possibly matching TRBD2 (5 bases). The CDR3 has 13 residues. CDR3 bases: TGTGCCAGCAGTTTTACAAGAGGGAATGAACAGTTCATC. Translated, it gives CASSFTRGNEQFI.

Many counts were recorded for this clonotype. V and J are TRBV6-5 and TRBJ2-7, with D hard to call. Trimming stripped 2 bases from V and 0 bases from J, with 8 bases between. This CDR3 has 14 residues. CDR1 is MNHEY and CDR2 is SVGAGI in the germline V gene. CDR3 sequence (DNA): TGTGCCAGCAGTTACATGAGTTCCTCCTACGAGCAGTACTTC. This gives the protein CASSYMSSSYEQYF.

This clonotype was picked up many times. The chain's CDR3 is CASSPGLAGEVTQYF. The DNA of the CDR3 is TGTGCCAGCAGCCCGGGACTAGCGGGAGAAGTTACGCAGTATTTT. The genes are TRBV6-5 and TRBJ2-3; 14 bases match TRBD2. There are 15 residues in the CDR3. With 6 bases clipped from V and 8 bases from J, the junction kept 7 bases outside the gene matches. The germline gives CDR1 MNHEY, CDR2 SVGAGI.

Concerning this clonotype: Sequence at one end of the junction differs from germline and may be a read error. The chain couples TRBV6-1 to TRBJ2-3; no firm D call. The CDR3 has 13 amino acids. Germline CDR1 reads MNHNS; CDR2 reads SASEGT. The CDR3 DNA reads as TGTGCCAGCAGTGAAGCTTACACGGATATGCAGTATTTT. As protein: CASSEAYTDMQYF.

Notes on this clonotype: One end of the junction is discordant with germline, which a read error may explain. The CDR3 here is CASRPQGTQYF. In nucleotides, the CDR3 is TGTGCCAGCAGACCCCAAGGGACCCAGTACTTC. The rearrangement links TRBV7-9 to TRBJ2-5; D gene uncertain. CDR1 SEHNR and CDR2 FQNEAQ come from the germline V gene (reference sequence). The CDR3 extends over 11 amino acids.

This chain links TRBV7-3 with TRBJ2-1, with D tentatively TRBD2 (5 bases). This CDR3 spans 15 amino acids. Trimming cost V 10 bases and J 6 bases, with 22 bases left between them. The germline V gene has CDR1 SGHTA and CDR2 FQGTGA. Written as DNA, the CDR3 is TGTGCCATTAGCACCCTAGCAGGAGTAGGCAATGAGCAGTTCTTC. Encoded protein: CAISTLAGVGNEQFF.

DNA of the CDR3: TGCGCCAGCAGCTCCCAAGGGTCAGAGAAAGAGCAGTTCTTC. This translates into CASSSQGSEKEQFF. The V call is TRBV4-1, the J call TRBJ2-1; D remains unclear. Germline CDR1 and CDR2: MGHRA and YSYEKL. V gave up 5 bases and J gave up 10 bases, with 18 bases separating them. The CDR3 length is 14 residues.

Concerning this clonotype: Its ends do not fully match the called genes, so a read error is possible. This sequence joins TRBV28 and TRBJ2-7; D possibly corresponds to TRBD1 (8 bases). Germline V gene sequence: CDR1 MDHEN, CDR2 SYDVKM. The CDR3 length is 14 residues. The CDR3 DNA reads TGTGCCAGTAGTAACACAGGGGGGGCATACGAGCTGTACTTC. This gives the protein CASSNTGGAYELYF.

The table lists this clonotype with many counts. The chain couples TRBV28 to TRBJ2-7; 11 nucleotides match TRBD1. Germline trimming cut 2 bases from V and 5 bases from J; bases unmatched to any gene: 5. The CDR3 is made up of 15 amino acids. CDR1 is MDHEN, CDR2 SYDVKM, per germline. The DNA of the CDR3 is TGTGCCAGCAGTTTACGAAGGACAGGGGGCAACGAGCAGTACTTC. As protein: CASSLRRTGGNEQYF.

The chain uses TRBV4-1 and TRBJ1-2; possibly TRBD1 for D (5 bases). The CDR3 has 16 residues. Trimming left V 4 bases short and J 8 bases short, with 23 bases between. CDR1 and CDR2 (germline): MGHRA, YSYEKL. The CDR3: CASSPRTTGDSRGYTF. CDR3 bases: TGCGCCAGCAGCCCACGGACAACGGGTGATTCTAGAGGCTACACCTTC.

This clonotype was recorded only once. Since the CDR3 does not end with the conserved phenylalanine or tryptophan, this likely comes from a read error. No DNA is shown, since the ends of the CDR3 on it are uncertain; the CDR3 is the one TCRdb lists. The chain uses TRBV10-3 and TRBJ2-2; TRBD1 reflects the table's D call only, with no check against the DNA. Germline V lookup: CDR1 ENHRY, CDR2 SYGVKD. The CDR3 comprises 16 residues, both ends counted. The CDR3 reads CAISVGGTANTGELVS.

Comments on this clonotype: Germline is not matched at one junction end, which may reflect a read error. The J gene is TRBJ2-1, the V gene TRBV14, with D unclear. The germline V gene has CDR1 SGHDN and CDR2 FVKESK. The CDR3 totals 16 residues. DNA for the CDR3: TGTGCCGGCAGCCAAAGAGGCCCGGGCTCCTATAATGAGCAGTTCTTC. This translates into CAGSQRGPGSYNEQFF.

There are many counts of this clonotype. J is TRBJ2-7 and V is TRBV12-3 or TRBV12-4, with TRBD1 matching 12 bases. This CDR3 is built from 15 residues. Trimming removed 5 bases from V and 6 bases from J; junction bases left unmatched: 8. The CDR3 DNA sequence: TGTGCCAGCAGTGACCAGGGGACAGGGGGCAGCGAGCAGTACTTC. Protein: CASSDQGTGGSEQYF.

A note on this clonotype: One junction end disagrees with the germline gene, perhaps due to a read error. The V and J genes are TRBV6-5 and TRBJ2-3, with TRBD2 identical over 10 bases. Per germline, CDR1 MNHEY and CDR2 SVGAGI. This CDR3 has 15 residues. The CDR3 is CVSSYGTSGTDTQYF. CDR3 in DNA: TGTGTCAGCAGTTACGGGACTAGCGGCACAGATACGCAGTATTTT.

This clonotype was detected a few times. V gene TRBV2 combines with J gene TRBJ2-7, with D possibly matching TRBD1 (5 bases). Trimming removed 9 bases at V and 0 bases at J, with 15 bases between. The CDR3 has 14 amino acids. From germline, CDR1 is SNHLY and CDR2 FYNNEI. The CDR3 DNA reads as TGTGCCAGTAGTTGGGCAGGGAACTCCTACGAGCAGTACTTC. Translation: CASSWAGNSYEQYF.